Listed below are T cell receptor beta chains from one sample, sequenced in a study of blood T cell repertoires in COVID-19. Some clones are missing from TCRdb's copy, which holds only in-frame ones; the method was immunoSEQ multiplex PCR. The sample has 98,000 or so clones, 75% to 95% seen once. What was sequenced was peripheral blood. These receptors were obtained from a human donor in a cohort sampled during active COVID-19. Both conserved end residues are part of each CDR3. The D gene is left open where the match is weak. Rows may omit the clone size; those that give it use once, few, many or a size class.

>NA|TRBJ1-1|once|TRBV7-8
CASSSYGRVSEAFF
TGTGCCAGCAGCTCCTATGGGAGGGTTTCTGAAGCTTTCTTT
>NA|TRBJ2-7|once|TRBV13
CASSPQAGAYEQYF
TGTGCCAGCAGCCCCCAGGCAGGGGCCTACGAGCAGTACTTC
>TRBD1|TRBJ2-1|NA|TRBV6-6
CASSPSRDRGQYEQFF
TGTGCCAGCAGTCCGAGCCGGGACAGGGGGCAATATGAGCAGTTCTTC
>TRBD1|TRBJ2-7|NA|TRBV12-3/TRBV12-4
CASRRTGGYEQYF
TGTGCCAGCAGAAGAACAGGGGGCTACGAGCAGTACTTC
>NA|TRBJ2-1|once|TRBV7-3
CASSPGQPYNEQFF
TGTGCCAGCAGCCCTGGACAGCCCTACAATGAGCAGTTCTTC
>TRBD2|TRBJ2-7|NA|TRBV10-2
CASSESTPGLAAYEQYF
TGCGCCAGCAGTGAGTCGACCCCGGGACTAGCGGCCTACGAGCAGTACTTC
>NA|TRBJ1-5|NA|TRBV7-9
CASSQMGGPQHF
TGTGCCAGCAGCCAGATGGGGGGGCCCCAGCATTTT
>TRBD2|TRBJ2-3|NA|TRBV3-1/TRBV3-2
CASSQLAGGSDTQYF
TGTGCCAGCAGCCAACTAGCGGGGGGGTCGGATACGCAGTATTTT
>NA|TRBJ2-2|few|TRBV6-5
CATRSGSATGELFF
TGTGCCACGCGATCAGGGTCCGCGACCGGGGAGCTGTTTTTT
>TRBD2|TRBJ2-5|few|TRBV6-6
CASTHSGTSPSKTQYF
TGTGCCAGCACCCATAGCGGGACAAGCCCTTCGAAGACCCAGTACTTC
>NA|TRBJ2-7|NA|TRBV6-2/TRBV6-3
CASSYTGVTGEQYF
TGTGCCAGCAGTTATACCGGGGTGACAGGCGAGCAGTACTTC
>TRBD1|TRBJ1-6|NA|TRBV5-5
CASSQTGGEYSPLHF
TGTGCCAGCAGCCAAACAGGGGGGGAGTATTCACCCCTCCACTTT
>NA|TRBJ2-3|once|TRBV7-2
CASSLEIARNTQYF
TGTGCCAGCAGCTTAGAGATAGCACGAAATACGCAGTATTTT
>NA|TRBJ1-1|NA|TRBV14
CASSSRQVSMNTEAFF
TGTGCCAGCAGCTCCCGACAGGTATCCATGAACACTGAAGCTTTCTTT
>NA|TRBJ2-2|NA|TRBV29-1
CSVGQANTGELFF
TGCAGCGTTGGACAGGCTAACACCGGGGAGCTGTTTTTT
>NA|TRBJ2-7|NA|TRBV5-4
CASSTIPSVEQYF
TGTGCCAGCAGCACAATACCCAGCGTGGAGCAGTACTTC
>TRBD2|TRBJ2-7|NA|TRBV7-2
CASSLLSLAGEQYF
TGTGCCAGCAGCTTATTGTCTCTAGCGGGGGAGCAGTACTTC
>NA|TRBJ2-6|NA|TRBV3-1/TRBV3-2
CASSQDKFGGSGANVLTF
TGTGCCAGCAGCCAAGATAAGTTTGGCGGCTCTGGGGCCAACGTCCTGACTTTC
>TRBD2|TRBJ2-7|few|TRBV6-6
CASSESGGHSYEQYF
TGTGCCAGCAGTGAGAGCGGGGGGCACTCCTACGAGCAGTACTTC
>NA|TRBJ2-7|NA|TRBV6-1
CASSETRGGYEQYF
TGTGCCAGCAGTGAAACGAGGGGGGGGTACGAGCAGTACTTC
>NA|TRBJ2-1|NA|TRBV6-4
CASSAFPSGEQFF
TGTGCCAGCAGTGCCTTCCCTAGTGGCGAGCAGTTCTTC
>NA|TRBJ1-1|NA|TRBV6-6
CASSYSLRLNTEAFF
TGTGCCAGCAGTTACTCGCTCAGGTTGAACACTGAAGCTTTCTTT
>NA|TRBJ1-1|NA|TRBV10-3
CAIRGGDSALAPEAFF
TGTGCCATCAGGGGGGGAGACAGCGCCCTTGCCCCTGAAGCTTTCTTT
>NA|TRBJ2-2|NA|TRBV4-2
CASSQAARAGGELFF
TGTGCCAGCAGCCAAGCTGCGCGGGCGGGCGGGGAGCTGTTTTTT
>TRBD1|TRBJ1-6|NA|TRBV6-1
CASSEGQGGNSPLHF
TGTGCCAGCAGTGAAGGACAGGGTGGTAATTCACCCCTCCACTTT
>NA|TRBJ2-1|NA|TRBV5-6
CASSLGTGWSYNEQFF
TGTGCCAGCAGCTTGGGAACAGGGTGGTCCTACAATGAGCAGTTCTTC
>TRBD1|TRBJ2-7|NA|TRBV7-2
CASSFWGRGHSYEQYF
TGTGCCAGCAGCTTCTGGGGCAGGGGGCACTCCTACGAGCAGTACTTC
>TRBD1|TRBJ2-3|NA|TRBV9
CASSVDTRDRADTQYF
TGTGCCAGCAGCGTAGATACCAGGGACAGGGCAGATACGCAGTATTTT
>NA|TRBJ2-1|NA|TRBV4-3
CASSRRDYNEQFF
TGCGCCAGCAGCCGGCGGGACTACAATGAGCAGTTCTTC
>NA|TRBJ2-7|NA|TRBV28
CASSAPRVSSYEQYF
TGTGCCAGCAGTGCCCCCAGGGTGAGCTCCTACGAGCAGTACTTC
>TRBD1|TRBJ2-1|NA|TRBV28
CASSLDRASYNEQFF
TGTGCCAGCAGTCTGGACAGGGCGTCCTACAATGAGCAGTTCTTC
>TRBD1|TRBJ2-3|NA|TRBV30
CAWNRDRSDTQYF
TGTGCCTGGAATCGGGACAGATCAGATACGCAGTATTTT
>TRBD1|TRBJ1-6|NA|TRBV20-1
CSASGPQGGNSPLHF
TGCAGTGCTAGTGGGCCCCAGGGGGGCAATTCACCCCTCCACTTT
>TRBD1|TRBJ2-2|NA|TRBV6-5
CASSSGQGYTGELFF
TGTGCCAGCAGTTCGGGACAGGGGTACACCGGGGAGCTGTTTTTT
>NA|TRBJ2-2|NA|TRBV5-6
CASSLVGVIDTGELFF
TGTGCCAGCAGCTTGGTGGGAGTAATCGACACCGGGGAGCTGTTTTTT
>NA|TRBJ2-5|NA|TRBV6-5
CASSYPSSSVETQYF
TGTGCCAGCAGTTACCCTTCCTCTTCGGTGGAGACCCAGTACTTC
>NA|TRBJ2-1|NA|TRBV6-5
CASSYPTGEQFF
TGTGCCAGCAGTTACCCTACGGGTGAGCAGTTCTTC
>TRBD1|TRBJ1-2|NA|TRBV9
CASSGAGGANYGYTF
TGTGCCAGCAGCGGGGCAGGGGGCGCAAACTATGGCTACACCTTC
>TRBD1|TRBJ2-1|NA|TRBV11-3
CASSSRQGIYNEQFF
TGTGCCAGCAGCTCGAGACAGGGGATCTACAATGAGCAGTTCTTC
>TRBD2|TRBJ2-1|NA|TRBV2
CASSVRQRGANSNEQFF
TGTGCCAGCAGTGTTAGGCAGCGGGGGGCTAACTCCAATGAGCAGTTCTTC
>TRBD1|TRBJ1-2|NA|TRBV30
CAWSPGTVNGYTF
TGTGCCTGGAGTCCTGGGACAGTAAATGGCTACACCTTC
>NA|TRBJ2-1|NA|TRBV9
CASSVSVGGPYEQFF
TGTGCCAGCAGCGTATCGGTGGGGGGGCCATATGAGCAGTTCTTC
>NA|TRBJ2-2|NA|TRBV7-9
CASSPTQGYGELFF
TGTGCCAGCAGCCCGACACAAGGTTACGGGGAGCTGTTTTTT
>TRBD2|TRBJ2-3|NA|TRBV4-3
CASSQDPSGGADTQYF
TGCGCCAGCAGCCAAGATCCTAGCGGGGGGGCAGATACGCAGTATTTT
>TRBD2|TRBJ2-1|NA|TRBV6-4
CASSDSSSASGSNPHEQFF
TGTGCCAGCAGTGACTCGTCCTCTGCTAGCGGGAGTAATCCCCATGAGCAGTTCTTC
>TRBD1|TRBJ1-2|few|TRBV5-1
CASSLGQGYFNGGYTF
TGCGCCAGCAGCTTGGGACAGGGGTACTTCAATGGGGGCTACACCTTC
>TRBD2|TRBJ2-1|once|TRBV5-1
CASSPQGLAASNEQFF
TGCGCCAGCAGCCCCCAGGGACTAGCGGCGAGCAATGAGCAGTTCTTC
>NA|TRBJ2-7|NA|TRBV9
CASSAERQSYEQYF
TGTGCCAGCAGCGCGGAGAGGCAATCCTACGAGCAGTACTTC
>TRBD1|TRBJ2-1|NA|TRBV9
CASSARDRYNEQFF
TGTGCCAGCAGCGCCCGGGACAGGTACAATGAGCAGTTCTTC
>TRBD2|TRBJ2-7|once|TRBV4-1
CASSQVTGGYEQYF
TGCGCCAGCAGCCAAGTTACGGGGGGCTACGAGCAGTACTTC
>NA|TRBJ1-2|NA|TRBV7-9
CASSTAAFDGYTF
TGTGCCAGCAGCACTGCGGCCTTCGATGGCTACACCTTC
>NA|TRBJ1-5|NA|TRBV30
CAWSQGNQPQHF
TGTGCCTGGTCACAGGGAAATCAGCCCCAGCATTTT
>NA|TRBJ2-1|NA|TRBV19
CASSHPPGAYNEQFF
TGTGCCAGTAGTCATCCCCCGGGAGCCTACAATGAGCAGTTCTTC
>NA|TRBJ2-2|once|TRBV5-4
CASRHTRTGELFF
TGTGCCAGCAGGCATACTAGAACCGGGGAGCTGTTTTTT
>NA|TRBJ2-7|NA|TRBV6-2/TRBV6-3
CASSFDPLQGLHEQYF
TGTGCCAGCAGTTTCGACCCCCTCCAGGGTTTGCACGAGCAGTACTTC
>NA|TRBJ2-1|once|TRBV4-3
CASSQVGSGISYNEQFF
TGCGCCAGCAGCCAAGTGGGGAGCGGCATCTCCTACAATGAGCAGTTCTTC
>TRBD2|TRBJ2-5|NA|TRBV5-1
CASSWTSGSVQETQYF
TGCGCCAGCAGCTGGACTAGCGGGAGCGTCCAAGAGACCCAGTACTTC
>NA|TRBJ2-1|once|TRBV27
CASSLGPSSYNEQFF
TGTGCCAGCAGTTTGGGGCCAAGCTCCTACAATGAGCAGTTCTTC